The source of this T cell receptor (beta chain) is a study of blood T cell repertoires in COVID-19. Study-level background: PBMCs, B-cell-depleted T cells, or T cells were the source of the cDNA or gDNA that made up the material.

TCRdb's table, derived via immunoSEQ multiplex PCR, lists solely in-frame clones and lacks some. The sample gives about 240,000 clones, 75% to 90% of which show up once; 8% to 9% is in the top ten. The sequence was collected from a woman at least 80 years old with COVID-19, enrolled during active disease. Sequenced material: peripheral blood.

The CDR3 DNA reads as TGTGCCAGCAGCTTAGGTCGGCGGGAGAGCTATGGCTACACCTTC. Its translation: CASSLGRRESYGYTF. The V call is TRBV7-2, the J call TRBJ1-2; D is uncertain. Germline CDR1 reads SGHTA; CDR2 reads FQGNSA. Trimming pared 1 base from V and 4 bases from J, leaving 13 bases between. The CDR3 has 15 amino acids.